A single sample gave rise to the 28 T cell receptor beta chains below, sequenced in a study of tumor-infiltrating lymphocytes in primary liver carcinoma. Starting material of 400 to 600 ng total RNA yielded TCR beta cDNA via a constant-region primer. The TCR beta library was amplified through three nested multiplex PCR rounds in a modified ARM-PCR procedure. The opening two PCR rounds, around 10 cycles each, paired TRBV1-TRBV30 forward primers with a C-beta reverse primer. TCRdb reanalysed the multiplex PCR reads using MiXCR and keeps one entry per CDR3 protein. Altogether 80,000 or so distinct CDR3 sequences are present, over 55% being singletons, with the ten largest covering roughly an eighth. The source material, roughly 18-30 mg of unsorted bulk tissue, was used to co-extract RNA and DNA. Material for sequencing was liver tumor tissue from sampling region 4. Subset described: tumor region T4, right-lateral pole. The receptor source for this set is an older woman with primary liver carcinoma and hepatitis B virus infection.

This clonotype was found once. The junction and the germline gene differ at one end; a read error may be behind it. The chain joins TRBV7-8 to TRBJ1-1; D ambiguous. The germline gives CDR1 SGHVS, CDR2 FQNEAQ. This CDR3 contains 13 residues. This CDR3 reads CASSLGHDTEALF. The DNA for the CDR3 is TGTGCCAGCAGCTTAGGACACGACACTGAAGCTCTCTTT. Full variable domain (outside the CDR3, taken from reference TRBV7-8 and TRBJ1-1): GAGVSQSPRYKVAKRGQDVALRCDPISGHVSLFWYQQALGQGPEFLTYFQNEAQLDKSGLPSDRFFAERPEGSVSTLKIQRTQQEDSAVYLCASSLGHDTEALFGQGTRLTVV.

In this sample, this clonotype turned up many times. The V call is TRBV5-4, the J call TRBJ1-6; D gene unclear. V was clipped by 0 bases and J by 4 bases, with 14 bases between them. Germline CDR1 SGHNT, CDR2 YYREEE (reference sequence). CDR3 length: 17 amino acids. The CDR3 DNA reads as TGTGCCAGCAGCTTGGCCCCCACACCAGGATATAATTCACCCCTCCACTTT. This sequence encodes CASSLAPTPGYNSPLHF.

About this clonotype itself: The junction departs from germline at one end; a sequencing error may be responsible. The chain combines TRBV11-2 with TRBJ2-4, with D maybe TRBD2 (6 bases). The CDR3 length is 15 residues. CDR1 is SGHAT and CDR2 is FQNNGV in the germline V gene. Written as DNA, the CDR3 is TGTGCCATCAGCTTAGAACCGACTAGTCAGACCATTCAGTACTTC. Translating gives CAISLEPTSQTIQYF.

The rearrangement uses TRBV7-9 and TRBJ2-7; either TRBD1 or TRBD2 may supply D (5 bases each). This CDR3 has 13 residues. V was pared by 0 bases and J by 13 bases, with 16 bases between. Germline V gene lookup returns CDR1 SEHNR and CDR2 FQNEAQ (reference sequence). The CDR3 region is CASSLAGTLQHYF. In DNA, the CDR3 is TGTGCCAGCAGCTTAGCTGGGACGCTTCAACATTACTTC. The full variable domain, its missing parts supplied by reference TRBV7-9 and TRBJ2-7, is DTGVSQNPRHKITKRGQNVTFRCDPISEHNRLYWYRQTLGQGPEFLTYFQNEAQLEKSRLLSDRFSAERPKGSFSTLEIQRTEQGDSAMYLCASSLAGTLQHYFGPGTRLTVT.

This clonotype is labeled medium-sized. The chain uses TRBV11-3 and TRBJ2-1, with TRBD2 identical over 7 bases. This CDR3 has 16 amino acids. The germline CDR1 and CDR2 sequences are SGHNT and YENEEA. Trimming removed 1 base from V and 7 bases from J; junction bases left unmatched: 10. The CDR3 loop is CASSLGGGLGRNEQFF. DNA for the CDR3: TGTGCCAGCAGCTTAGGTGGCGGACTAGGGCGAAATGAGCAGTTCTTC.

The sample holds a few counts of this clonotype. The chain employs TRBV14 and TRBJ1-6; 9 nucleotides line up with TRBD1. Germline V CDR1 and CDR2: SGHDN, FVKESK. The CDR3 runs to 18 residues. Unmatched junction bases numbered 15, after V lost 4 bases and J lost 8 bases. As DNA, the CDR3 is TGTGCCAGCAGCCCAGGGTGGGGACAGGGCATCCAGGATTCACCCCTCCACTTT. It encodes CASSPGWGQGIQDSPLHF.

The CDR3 sequence: CSVCDGLTEAFF. CDR3 coding DNA: TGCAGCGTTTGTGACGGGCTCACTGAAGCTTTCTTT. The rearrangement joins TRBV29-1 to TRBJ1-1, with D uncertain. V was cut by 5 bases and J by 4 bases, with 11 bases left in between. The germline V gene encodes CDR1 SQVTM and CDR2 ANQGSEA. The CDR3 spans 12 residues.

This clonotype was seen only a few times. The V gene is TRBV5-1, the J gene TRBJ2-7; TRBD2 matches at 7 bases. Germline values: CDR1 SGHRS, CDR2 YFSETQ. There are 15 residues in the CDR3. The junction had 7 bases not matched to a gene; V was cut back by 2 bases and J by 2 bases. The CDR3 sequence is CASSLISSGAYEQYF. The CDR3 bases are TGCGCCAGCAGCTTAATCTCTAGCGGAGCCTACGAGCAGTACTTC.

This clonotype was counted a single time. This clone may be a read error of a much larger clone one base away. The chain employs TRBV24-1 and TRBJ1-2; D unclear. The CDR3 length is 14 residues. Trimming left V 2 bases short and J 2 bases short, with 8 bases between. Germline V gives CDR1 KGHDR, CDR2 SFDVKD. Here the CDR3 reads CATSDSIGNYGYTF. In DNA form, the CDR3 reads TGTGCCACCAGTGATTCCATAGGCAACTATGGCTACACCTTC.

In its sample, this clonotype was seen many times. The chain combines TRBV7-8 with TRBJ1-1; D is unresolved. Trimming shortened V by 5 bases and J by 2 bases, and 12 bases separated the two germline ends. The V gene's germline CDR1 is SGHVS and CDR2 FQNEAQ. CDR3 length equals 14 residues. CDR3 residues: CASSASTVNTEAFF. CDR3 in DNA: TGTGCCAGCAGCGCCTCCACAGTTAACACTGAAGCTTTCTTT.

On this clonotype itself: This may stem from a read error, because a much larger clone lies one nucleotide away. The chain recombines TRBV30 with TRBJ1-5, with 10 positions matching TRBD1. In germline, CDR1 is GTSNPN, CDR2 SVGIG (reference sequence). The CDR3 spans 15 residues. The trim removed 1 base at V and 5 bases at J, leaving 5 bases unmatched. The CDR3 nucleotides are TGTGCCTGGAGTGGCCTGGGGACAGGGGATCAGCCCCAGCATTTT. As protein: CAWSGLGTGDQPQHF.

The rearrangement uses TRBV29-1 and TRBJ1-4, with a possible D match to TRBD1 (5 bases). This CDR3 region has 13 residues. Germline assignment: CDR1 SQVTM and CDR2 ANQGSEA. V gave up 7 bases and J gave up 5 bases, with 14 bases separating them. CDR3 sequence (DNA): TGCAGCGGACAGAGGGGAAGAAATGAAAAACTGTTTTTT. This sequence encodes CSGQRGRNEKLFF.

This clonotype appeared a few times. V gene TRBV12-3 or TRBV12-4 combines with J gene TRBJ2-2, with D unclear. V lost 3 bases, J lost 2 bases, and 10 bases lay in between. The CDR3 is made up of 15 amino acids. The CDR3 nucleotides are TGTGCCAGCAGTTTCTGGGGTAGTAACACCGGGGAGCTGTTTTTT. It codes for CASSFWGSNTGELFF.

Many counts were recorded for this clonotype. This chain uses TRBV6-5 with TRBJ2-5, with TRBD1 identical over 10 bases. The germline V gene has CDR1 MNHEY and CDR2 SVGAGI. This CDR3 contains 16 residues. J lost 2 bases, V lost 6 bases, and 9 bases had no gene match. The CDR3 sequence is CASRNRDRGKQETQYF. The CDR3 bases are TGTGCCAGCAGAAACCGGGACAGGGGTAAACAAGAGACCCAGTACTTC.

To note about this clonotype: Without the conserved terminal phenylalanine or tryptophan, this CDR3 likely stems from a read error. The chain employs TRBV6-1 and TRBJ1-1; D unclear. CDR1 and CDR2 from the germline V gene are MNHNS and SASEGT. This CDR3 contains 13 residues. V gave up 2 bases and J gave up 4 bases, with 8 bases separating them. The CDR3 nucleotides are TGTGCCAGCAGTGAAAGTGAGAGCACTGAAGCTTTCATT. This encodes CASSESESTEAFI.

As to this clonotype: This may be a read error, as it is one base from a much larger clone. This rearrangement joins TRBV28 to TRBJ2-5; 7 bases are shared with TRBD1. The CDR3 has 14 residues. The germline V gene has CDR1 MDHEN and CDR2 SYDVKM. CDR3 region: CASSLLTGIKTRYF. CDR3 bases: TGTGCCAGCAGCCTCTTGACAGGGATAAAGACCCGGTACTTC.

In its sample, this clonotype is medium-sized (0.01 to 0.1%). The chain has TRBV12-3 or TRBV12-4 and TRBJ1-6, with 9 positions matching TRBD1. V shed 5 bases, J shed 9 bases, and the junction held 5 bases outside the gene matches. There are 14 residues in the CDR3. In nucleotides, the CDR3 is TGTGCCAGCAGTAGGGGGACAGGGACTTCACCCCTCCACTTT. Its protein product is CASSRGTGTSPLHF.

The chain combines TRBV28 with TRBJ2-2; 10 bases are a match to TRBD1. Germline V gene lookup returns CDR1 MDHEN and CDR2 SYDVKM. The J segment lost 8 bases and the V segment lost 10 bases, leaving 16 bases of the junction unmatched. This CDR3 spans 16 amino acids. CDR3 loop: CANRPTGTGVTGELFF. CDR3 DNA: TGTGCCAACAGGCCAACCGGGACAGGGGTCACAGGGGAGCTGTTTTTT.

At least ten counts were recorded for this clonotype. The CDR3 DNA is TGTGCCAGCCCGACAGTAGGGGATAATTCACCCCTCCACTTT. Translated: CASPTVGDNSPLHF. The rearrangement uses TRBV6-5 and TRBJ1-6; D possibly corresponds to TRBD1 (5 bases). The CDR3 consists of 14 residues. Germline CDR1 is MNHEY and CDR2 is SVGAGI. V was pared by 8 bases and J by 5 bases, with 13 bases between.

This clonotype has just one count. This may come from a read error, since a much larger clone is one base off. J is TRBJ2-1 and V is TRBV5-1; 11 bases are shared with TRBD1. Germline CDR1 is SGHRS and CDR2 is YFSETQ. The CDR3 covers 15 residues. Here the CDR3 DNA reads TGCGCCAACAGCTTGGGACAGGGGGATCGCAATGAGCAGTTCTTC. Translation: CANSLGQGDRNEQFF.

The rearrangement links TRBV11-2 to TRBJ2-6; 8 bases match TRBD1. This CDR3 contains 19 residues. The V gene's germline CDR1 is SGHAT and CDR2 FQNNGV. J gave up 0 bases and V 10 bases, and 17 bases lay outside the gene matches. CDR3 nucleotides: TGTGCCATCAGTTTAGGGGACAGGCCCGTTATCTCTGGGGCCAACGTCCTGACTTTC. Protein product: CAISLGDRPVISGANVLTF.

Regarding this clonotype: One junction end disagrees with the germline gene, perhaps due to a read error. J is TRBJ2-3 and V is TRBV11-2; D might be TRBD1 or TRBD2, each matching 7 bases. This CDR3 region has 15 residues. Germline values: CDR1 SGHAT, CDR2 FQNNGV. In nucleotides, the CDR3 is TGTACCAGTAGCCCTGGACTAGGGGGCCCAGATACGCAGTATTTT. This sequence encodes CTSSPGLGGPDTQYF. Variable domain in full (rest from reference TRBV11-2 and TRBJ2-3): EAGVAQSPRYKIIEKRQSVAFWCNPISGHATLYWYQQILGQGPKLLIQFQNNGVVDDSQLPKDRFSAERLKGVDSTLKIQPAKLEDSAVYLCTSSPGLGGPDTQYFGPGTRLTVL.

As to this clonotype: This sequence may be a read error, since a much larger clone differs from it by one base. V is TRBV10-1 and J is TRBJ2-5; D gene ambiguous. Trimming pared 8 bases from V and 5 bases from J, leaving 15 bases between. The germline V gene encodes CDR1 WNHNN and CDR2 SYGVQD (reference sequence). The CDR3 extends over 13 amino acids. The CDR3 DNA reads as TGCGCCAGCGGTCCCGACCTATCGGAGACCCAGTACTTC. This translates into CASGPDLSETQYF.

This chain joins TRBV11-3 and TRBJ2-5; 15 positions match TRBD2. The CDR3 spans 16 residues. Germline V lookup: CDR1 SGHNT, CDR2 YENEEA. With V trimmed by 4 bases and J by 5 bases, 5 bases remained unmatched. CDR3 coding DNA: TGTGCCAGCAGCTCGGGACTAGCGGGAGGAGTCGAGACCCAGTACTTC. Amino acid sequence: CASSSGLAGGVETQYF. Filled out from reference TRBV11-3 and TRBJ2-5, the complete variable domain reads EAGVVQSPRYKIIEKKQPVAFWCNPISGHNTLYWYLQNLGQGPELLIRYENEEAVDDSQLPKDRFSAERLKGVDSTLKIQPAELGDSAVYLCASSSGLAGGVETQYFGPGTRLLVL.

With respect to this clonotype: The junction does not match germline at one end; this may be a read error. The J gene is TRBJ2-3, the V gene TRBV11-3; the D gene is possibly TRBD1 (6 bases). The CDR3 has 17 amino acids. Germline CDR1 reads SGHNT; CDR2 reads YENEEA. CDR3 residues: CASSLLFRPLRTDTQYF. The CDR3 DNA is TGTGCCAGTAGCTTATTGTTTCGGCCGCTACGGACAGATACACAGTATTTT.

In the case of this clonotype: An end of the junction does not agree with germline; a read error may underlie this. This chain connects TRBV11-3 to TRBJ2-3; 8 bases agree with TRBD1. CDR3 length: 16 amino acids. Looked up from germline, CDR1 is SGHNT and CDR2 is YENEEA. The CDR3 sequence: CAGSLRQGSSTDTQYF. DNA for the CDR3: TGTGCCGGCAGTCTCCGACAGGGGTCAAGCACAGATACGCAGTATTTT.

As concerns this clonotype: Its ends do not fully match the called genes, so a read error is possible. This chain connects TRBV4-1 to TRBJ2-7; 8 bases are a match to TRBD2. Germline V gene lookup returns CDR1 MGHRA and CDR2 YSYEKL. The CDR3 extends over 15 amino acids. The CDR3 sequence: CASSQDGGGRGEQYF. The CDR3 DNA reads TGTGCCAGCAGCCAAGATGGCGGGGGGCGCGGCGAGCAGTACTTC.

A note on this clonotype: Since the CDR3 does not end with the conserved phenylalanine or tryptophan, this likely comes from a read error. The V gene is TRBV11-2, the J gene TRBJ2-2; D is undetermined. V was shortened by 8 bases and J by 8 bases, with 21 bases between the two germline ends. Germline V gene lookup returns CDR1 SGHAT and CDR2 FQNNGV. The CDR3 is 15 residues long. The DNA of the CDR3 is TGTGCCAGCTGCCCTCCGCAAGGACCGACTGGGGAGCTGTTTTTA. This sequence encodes CASCPPQGPTGELFL.